The 14 T cell receptor beta chains below come from one sample, sequenced in a study of T cell responses to AZD1222 COVID-19 vaccine (dated by TCRdb to 2020 to 2023). What the time point label conveys for this sample: about 28 days (+/-7) after the second vaccine dose. The method was the immunoSEQ multiplex PCR assay. In its TCRdb copy, this immuneACCESS table keeps in-frame sequences only and misses some clones. Where compared with another copy, unresolved V genes explain less than half of these, and the others have no known cause. For this sample the table gives tens of thousands of clones, of which 90% were detected only once. 5.4% of the sample belongs to the ten largest clones. The input for sequencing was peripheral blood, taken 28 days after the second AZD1222 dose. These receptor sequences come from an adult who received the AZD1222 COVID-19 vaccine.

The chain joins TRBV5-1 to TRBJ1-1; weak D call: TRBD1 (6 bases). The germline CDR1 and CDR2 sequences are SGHRS and YFSETQ. The V and J ends lost 0 bases and 5 bases respectively, with 14 bases between them. This CDR3 has 15 amino acids. The CDR3, as DNA: TGCGCCAGCAGCTTGGCCGGGGGGCCGATAACTGAAGCTTTCTTT. It specifies CASSLAGGPITEAFF. Full variable domain (remainder filled in from reference TRBV5-1 and TRBJ1-1): KAGVTQTPRYLIKTRGQQVTLSCSPISGHRSVSWYQQTPGQGLQFLFEYFSETQRNKGNFPGRFSGRQFSNSRSEMNVSTLELGDSALYLCASSLAGGPITEAFFGQGTRLTVV.

This chain links TRBV19 with TRBJ2-7; the D is unclear. V was shortened by 0 bases and J by 0 bases, with 6 bases between the two germline ends. Germline V gene data show CDR1 as LNHDA and CDR2 as SQIVND (reference sequence). The CDR3 extends over 14 amino acids. The CDR3 DNA is TGTGCCAGTAGTATAGACGCGTCCTCCTACGAGCAGTACTTC. Translation gives CASSIDASSYEQYF.

The chain couples TRBV7-9 to TRBJ1-2, with D unresolved. Germline CDR1 SEHNR, CDR2 FQNEAQ (reference sequence). The ends were cut back, 5 bases at V and 4 bases at J, with 11 bases in the middle. This CDR3 has 13 residues. This CDR3 is CASSPVDGYGYTF. The CDR3 DNA follows: TGTGCCAGCAGCCCCGTTGACGGCTATGGCTACACCTTC. The whole variable domain, remainder taken from reference TRBV7-9 and TRBJ1-2, is DTGVSQNPRHKITKRGQNVTFRCDPISEHNRLYWYRQTLGQGPEFLTYFQNEAQLEKSRLLSDRFSAERPKGSFSTLEIQRTEQGDSAMYLCASSPVDGYGYTFGSGTRLTVV.

The chain is built from TRBV18 and TRBJ2-3, with 10 bases identical to TRBD2. This CDR3 has 14 amino acids. Trimming took 4 bases from V and 5 from J; bases not matched to a gene: 3. CDR1 is KGHSH, CDR2 LQKENI, per germline. CDR3 sequence: CASSRSSGGDTQYF. CDR3 sequence (DNA): TGTGCCAGCTCACGATCTAGCGGGGGAGATACGCAGTATTTT. The full variable domain, completed using reference TRBV18 and TRBJ2-3, is NAGVMQNPRHLVRRRGQEARLRCSPMKGHSHVYWYRQLPEEGLKFMVYLQKENIIDESGMPKERFSAEFPKEGPSILRIQQVVRGDSAAYFCASSRSSGGDTQYFGPGTRLTVL.

The rearrangement joins TRBV7-9 to TRBJ1-5; 9 bases are shared with TRBD1. This CDR3 is built from 14 residues. Germline CDR1 and CDR2: SEHNR and FQNEAQ (reference sequence). Unmatched junction bases numbered 1, after V lost 3 bases and J lost 4 bases. The CDR3 region is CASSLTGGNQPQHF. The DNA for the CDR3 is TGTGCCAGCAGCTTGACAGGGGGTAATCAGCCCCAGCATTTT.

The chain couples TRBV9 to TRBJ1-2, with 8 nucleotides matching TRBD1. CDR1 is SGDLS, CDR2 YYNGEE, per germline. V lost 4 bases to trimming and J lost 3 bases; unmatched junction nucleotides: 5. This CDR3 has 14 residues. The DNA of the CDR3 is TGTGCCAGCAGCCCACAGGGGGGCCACTATGGCTACACCTTC. This sequence encodes CASSPQGGHYGYTF.

The J gene is TRBJ2-5, the V gene TRBV6-5, with 7 bases that match TRBD1. There are 14 residues in the CDR3. CDR1 and CDR2 (germline): MNHEY, SVGAGI. The J segment lost 7 bases and the V segment lost 7 bases, leaving 12 bases of the junction unmatched. The DNA for the CDR3 is TGTGCCAGCATCCCGACAGGGACAGCAGGGACCCAGTACTTC. It specifies CASIPTGTAGTQYF.

V and J are TRBV21-1 and TRBJ1-5; the table's TRBD1 call for D was not verified on the DNA. TRBV21-1 is tagged as a pseudogene. CDR3 length: 16 amino acids. The CDR3 DNA sequence: TGTGCCAGCAGCAAAGCGAACAGGGCCGGCAATCAGCCCCAGCATTTT. It specifies CASSKANRAGNQPQHF.

The chain links TRBV6-5 to TRBJ1-5; 8 nucleotides agree with TRBD1. The V segment lost 6 bases and the J segment 6 bases; nucleotides outside the gene matches: 10. The CDR3 has 15 residues. Germline assignment: CDR1 MNHEY and CDR2 SVGAGI. CDR3 nucleotide sequence: TGTGCCAGCAGCTTGGACAGGGTTGAGGGTCAGCCCCAGCATTTT. This sequence encodes CASSLDRVEGQPQHF.

V gene TRBV7-2 combines with J gene TRBJ1-2; possible D gene TRBD1, 5 bases. CDR1 and CDR2 from the germline V gene are SGHTA and FQGNSA. This CDR3 region has 14 residues. For the CDR3, the DNA is TGTGCAAATCAACCGGGACCGATTAACTATGGCTACACCTTC. It translates to CANQPGPINYGYTF.

The gene calls are TRBV7-8 and TRBJ2-5, with TRBD2 as a possible D gene (5 bases). The V and J ends lost 3 bases and 4 bases respectively, with 15 bases between them. CDR1 and CDR2 from the germline V gene are SGHVS and FQNEAQ. This CDR3 comprises 15 residues. The CDR3 sequence: CASSFPTGGGETQYF. CDR3 bases: TGTGCCAGCAGCTTCCCTACCGGAGGCGGAGAGACCCAGTACTTC.

The chain employs TRBV5-6 and TRBJ1-1; possibly TRBD1 for D (5 bases). The germline gives CDR1 SGHDT, CDR2 YYEEEE. This CDR3 is built from 16 residues. The V end lost 0 bases, the J end lost 7 bases, and 19 bases lay between the germline ends. The CDR3 loop reads CASSLARSQGIGEAFF. In DNA, the CDR3 is TGTGCCAGCAGCTTGGCTAGGTCGCAGGGTATTGGTGAAGCTTTCTTT. The full variable domain, its missing parts supplied by reference TRBV5-6 and TRBJ1-1, is DAGVTQSPTHLIKTRGQQVTLRCSPKSGHDTVSWYQQALGQGPQFIFQYYEEEERQRGNFPDRFSGHQFPNYSSELNVNALLLGDSALYLCASSLARSQGIGEAFFGQGTRLTVV.

The chain is built from TRBV6-2 or TRBV6-3 and TRBJ2-4; D not certain. The CDR3 has 17 residues. Deletions cut 4 bases from V and 0 bases from J, with 16 bases between. The germline gives CDR1 MNHEY, CDR2 SVGEGT. In DNA, the CDR3 is TGTGCCAGCAGTTCCTTTTCAGGAGCTATAGCCAAAAACATTCAGTACTTC. It yields the protein CASSSFSGAIAKNIQYF.

There are a few counts of this clone. J is TRBJ1-2 and V is TRBV27, with a tentative D call TRBD1 (6 bases). CDR1 and CDR2 (germline): MNHEY, SMNVEV (reference sequence). V was trimmed by 8 bases and J by 4 bases, leaving 14 bases between them. The CDR3 contains 13 residues. CDR3 in amino acids: CASGRGLPYGYTF. The CDR3 nucleotides read TGTGCCAGCGGACGGGGGCTACCCTATGGCTACACCTTC.